The present TCR beta chain was sequenced within a study of OX40 agonist ivuxolimab in advanced cancers. Sequenced by immunoSEQ multiplex PCR; TCRdb stores in-frame clones only, minus some. This table has under 25,000 clones, roughly 79% appearing once. Comments on this clone: This specimen includes other DNA sequences encoding the same CDR3.

The CDR3 is 15 residues long. The germline V gene encodes CDR1 MGHRA and CDR2 YSYEKL. The ends lost 0 bases at V and 8 bases at J; junction bases unmatched: 9. The sample was CD4+ or CD8+ T cells sorted from blood, taken in a trial of the OX40 agonist ivuxolimab. This sequence was found in an adult with an advanced solid tumor such as melanoma, head and neck, liver or kidney cancer. This chain uses TRBV4-1 with TRBJ1-2; 7 bases are a match to TRBD1. CDR3 residues: CASSQDLDRAEGYTF. The DNA for the CDR3 is TGCGCCAGCAGCCAAGATCTAGACAGGGCCGAAGGCTACACCTTC.